This T cell receptor beta chain was found in a study of T cell responses to AZD1222 COVID-19 vaccine. General study results and limits: Rises in breadth and depth of Spike-specific TCRs came after two AZD1222 doses.

Pooled together were second doses at about 4 or about 12 weeks. Comment on this clone: Antigen unknown.

This CDR3 comprises 11 residues. Germline CDR1 SNHLY, CDR2 FYNNEI. Trimming cost V 11 bases and J 4 bases, with 12 bases left between them. Clones were read by immunoSEQ multiplex PCR, and TCRdb kept only the in-frame ones, dropping some. The repertoire holds some 150,000 clones, with more than 85% as singletons. The sequenced sample was peripheral blood, obtained 28 days after the second AZD1222 dose. This TCR was sampled from an adult who received the AZD1222 COVID-19 vaccine. The genes are TRBV2 and TRBJ2-7; the D gene is possibly TRBD2 (6 bases). The CDR3 here is CAGGAGYEQYF. The DNA of the CDR3 is TGTGCCGGAGGGGCGGGTTACGAGCAGTACTTC.